Described below is a single TCR beta chain sequence and its context. Germline V gene data show CDR1 as LNHDA and CDR2 as SQIVND (reference sequence). The V segment lost 4 bases and the J segment 9 bases; nucleotides outside the gene matches: 9. CDR3 length: 15 residues. Per the original methods: Reference gene primers were amplified, and this amplification served to estimate nucleated cell counts. Produced via immunoSEQ multiplex PCR; TCRdb's table is partial and in-frame only. From that table come the V and J calls and clone size; the DNA was used to work out D and trimming. The table lists over 85,000 clones, about 85% of them singletons. The data originate from a study of blood T cell repertoires in COVID-19. Study-level background: The samples span acute and convalescent COVID-19 from the United States, Italy and Spain. From T cells, B-cell-depleted T cells, or PBMCs came the material, which was cDNA or gDNA.

Sequenced sample: peripheral blood. This sequence was found in a man aged 55-75 years with acute or convalescent COVID-19. The rearrangement links TRBV19 to TRBJ1-6, with 7 positions matching TRBD1. CDR3 DNA: TGTGCCAGTAGTACGGACAGGATCTCTAGTTCACCCCTCCACTTT. It specifies CASSTDRISSSPLHF.